This TCR beta chain is drawn from a study of blood T cell repertoires in COVID-19. Study context: The origin of the acute and convalescent COVID-19 samples was the United States, Italy and Spain.

Under the authors' procedure: Amplification of reference gene primers was used by the study to estimate nucleated cell counts. Data came from immunoSEQ multiplex PCR; TCRdb stores just in-frame clones and leaves some out. V and J calls and clone size are copied from that table; D and trimming were computed from the DNA. The sample gives some 240,000 clones, roughly 87% of which show up once; approximately 7.9% is in the top ten. CDR1 is MNHEY and CDR2 is SVGAGI in the germline V gene. This CDR3 is 13 amino acids long. Trimming left V 6 bases short and J 2 bases short, with 10 bases between. Sequencing input: peripheral blood. The chain couples TRBV6-5 to TRBJ1-2, with D possibly being TRBD1 (5 bases). The TCR sequence derives from a man aged 55 to 70 who had recovered from COVID-19. CDR3 amino acids: CASSPDRNYGYTF. The CDR3 DNA is TGTGCCAGCAGCCCCGACAGAAACTATGGCTACACCTTC.